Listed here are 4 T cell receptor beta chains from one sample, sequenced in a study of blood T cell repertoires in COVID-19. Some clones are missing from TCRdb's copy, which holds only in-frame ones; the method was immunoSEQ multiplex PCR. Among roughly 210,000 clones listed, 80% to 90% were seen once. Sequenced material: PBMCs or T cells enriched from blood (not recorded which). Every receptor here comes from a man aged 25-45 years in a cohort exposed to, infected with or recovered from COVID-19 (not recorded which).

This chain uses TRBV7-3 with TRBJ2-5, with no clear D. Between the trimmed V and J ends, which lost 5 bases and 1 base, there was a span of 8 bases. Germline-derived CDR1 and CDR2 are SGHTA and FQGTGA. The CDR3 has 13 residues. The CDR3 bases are TGTGCCAGCAGCCGGTCAATCCAAGAGACCCAGTACTTC. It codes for CASSRSIQETQYF.

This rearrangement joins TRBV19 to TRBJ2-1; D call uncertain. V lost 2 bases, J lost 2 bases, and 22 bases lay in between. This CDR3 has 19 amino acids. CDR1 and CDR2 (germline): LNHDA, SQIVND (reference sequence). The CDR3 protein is CASSISSIDTRFTYNEQFF. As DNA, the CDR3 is TGTGCCAGTAGTATATCGAGTATAGACACCCGTTTCACCTACAATGAGCAGTTCTTC.

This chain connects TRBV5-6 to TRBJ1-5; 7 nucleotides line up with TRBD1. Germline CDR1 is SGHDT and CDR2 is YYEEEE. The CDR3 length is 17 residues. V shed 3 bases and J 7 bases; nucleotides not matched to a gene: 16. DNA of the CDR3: TGTGCCAGCAGCTCTAATGGATTAGGGGGCTGGGGCCAGCCCCAGCATTTT. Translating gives CASSSNGLGGWGQPQHF.

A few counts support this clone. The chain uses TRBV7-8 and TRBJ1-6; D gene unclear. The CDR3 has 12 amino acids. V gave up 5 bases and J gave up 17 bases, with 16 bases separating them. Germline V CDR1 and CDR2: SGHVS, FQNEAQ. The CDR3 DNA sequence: TGTGCCAGCAGCCCGCGGTCCTCATCTTTCCACTTT. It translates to CASSPRSSSFHF.